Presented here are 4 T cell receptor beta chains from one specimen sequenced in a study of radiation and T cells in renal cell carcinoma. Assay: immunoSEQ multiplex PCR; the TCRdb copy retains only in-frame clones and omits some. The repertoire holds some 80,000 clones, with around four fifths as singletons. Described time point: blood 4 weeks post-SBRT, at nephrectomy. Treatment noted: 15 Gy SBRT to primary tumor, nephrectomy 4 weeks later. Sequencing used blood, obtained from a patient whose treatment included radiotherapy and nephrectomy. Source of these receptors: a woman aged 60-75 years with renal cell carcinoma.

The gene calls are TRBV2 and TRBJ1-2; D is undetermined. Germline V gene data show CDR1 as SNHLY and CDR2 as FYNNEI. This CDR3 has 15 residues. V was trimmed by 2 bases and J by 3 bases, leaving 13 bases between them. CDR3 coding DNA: TGTGCCAGCAGTGAAAGGACGATTAAAGACTATGGCTACACCTTC. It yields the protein CASSERTIKDYGYTF. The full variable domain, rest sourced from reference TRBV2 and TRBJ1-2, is EPEVTQTPSHQVTQMGQEVILRCVPISNHLYFYWYRQILGQKVEFLVSFYNNEISEKSEIFDDQFSVERPDGSNFTLKIRSTKLEDSAMYFCASSERTIKDYGYTFGSGTRLTVV.

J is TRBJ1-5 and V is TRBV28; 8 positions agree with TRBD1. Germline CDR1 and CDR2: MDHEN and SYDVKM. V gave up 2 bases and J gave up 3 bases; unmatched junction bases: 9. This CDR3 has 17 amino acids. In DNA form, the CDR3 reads TGTGCCAGCAGTTTACCTGGACAGGGAATCATCAATCAGCCCCAGCATTTT. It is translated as CASSLPGQGIINQPQHF.

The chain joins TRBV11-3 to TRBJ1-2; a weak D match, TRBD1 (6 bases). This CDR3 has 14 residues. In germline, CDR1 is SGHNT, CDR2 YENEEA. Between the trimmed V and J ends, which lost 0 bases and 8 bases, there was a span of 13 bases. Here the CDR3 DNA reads TGTGCCAGCAGCTTAGATGGCAGGGGCGGCGGCTACACCTTC. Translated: CASSLDGRGGGYTF.

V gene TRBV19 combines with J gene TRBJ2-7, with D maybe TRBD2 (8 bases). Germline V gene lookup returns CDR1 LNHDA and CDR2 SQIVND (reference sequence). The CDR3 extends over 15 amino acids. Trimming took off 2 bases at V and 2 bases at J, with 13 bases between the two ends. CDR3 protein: CASSIQRGTAYEQYF. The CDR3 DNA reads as TGTGCCAGTAGTATACAGCGGGGGACAGCCTACGAGCAGTACTTC.